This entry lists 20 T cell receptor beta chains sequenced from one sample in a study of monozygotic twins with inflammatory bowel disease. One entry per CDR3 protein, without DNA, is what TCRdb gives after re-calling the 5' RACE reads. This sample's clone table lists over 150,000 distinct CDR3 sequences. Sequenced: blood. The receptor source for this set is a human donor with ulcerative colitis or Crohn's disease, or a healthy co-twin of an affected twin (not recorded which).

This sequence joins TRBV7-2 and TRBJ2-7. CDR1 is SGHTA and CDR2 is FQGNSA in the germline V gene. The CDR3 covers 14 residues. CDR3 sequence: CASSFDRSSYEQYF.

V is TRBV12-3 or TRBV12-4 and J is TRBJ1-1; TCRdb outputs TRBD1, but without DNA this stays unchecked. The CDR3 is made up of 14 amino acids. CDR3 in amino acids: CASSHDRGGGEAFF.

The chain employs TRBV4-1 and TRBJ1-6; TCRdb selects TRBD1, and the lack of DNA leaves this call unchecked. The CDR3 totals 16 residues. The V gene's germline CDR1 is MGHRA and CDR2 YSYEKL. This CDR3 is CASSQAPGQAGVRLHF.

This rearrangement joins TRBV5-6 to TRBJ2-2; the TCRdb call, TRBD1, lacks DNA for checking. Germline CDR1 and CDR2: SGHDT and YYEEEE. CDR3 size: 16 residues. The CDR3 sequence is CASSSGERANTGELFF.

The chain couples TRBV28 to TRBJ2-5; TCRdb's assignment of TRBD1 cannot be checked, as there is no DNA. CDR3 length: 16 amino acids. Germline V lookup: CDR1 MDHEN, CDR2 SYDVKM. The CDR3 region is CASRDPGRDVSGTQYF. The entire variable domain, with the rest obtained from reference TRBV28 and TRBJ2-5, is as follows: DVKVTQSSRYLVKRTGEKVFLECVQDMDHENMFWYRQDPGLGLRLIYFSYDVKMKEKGDIPEGYSVSREKKERFSLILESASTNQTSMYLCASRDPGRDVSGTQYFGPGTRLLVL.

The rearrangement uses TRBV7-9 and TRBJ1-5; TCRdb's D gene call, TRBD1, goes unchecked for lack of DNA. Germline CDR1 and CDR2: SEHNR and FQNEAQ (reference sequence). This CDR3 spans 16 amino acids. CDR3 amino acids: CASSWTGEGINQPQHF.

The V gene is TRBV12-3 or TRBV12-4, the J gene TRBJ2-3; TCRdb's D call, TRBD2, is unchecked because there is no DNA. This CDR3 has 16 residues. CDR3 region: CASSTLSGGAPDTQYF.

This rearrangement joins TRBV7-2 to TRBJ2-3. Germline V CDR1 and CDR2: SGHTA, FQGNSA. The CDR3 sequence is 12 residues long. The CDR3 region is CASSLALEAQYF.

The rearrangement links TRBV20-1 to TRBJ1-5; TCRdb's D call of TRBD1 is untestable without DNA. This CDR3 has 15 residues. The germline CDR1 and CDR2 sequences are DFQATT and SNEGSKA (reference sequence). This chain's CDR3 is CSAMPSTGGDQPQHF.

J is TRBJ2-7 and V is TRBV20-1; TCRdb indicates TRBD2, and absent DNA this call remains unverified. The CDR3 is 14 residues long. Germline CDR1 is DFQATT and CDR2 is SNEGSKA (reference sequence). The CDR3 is CSASHSGLSYEQYF.

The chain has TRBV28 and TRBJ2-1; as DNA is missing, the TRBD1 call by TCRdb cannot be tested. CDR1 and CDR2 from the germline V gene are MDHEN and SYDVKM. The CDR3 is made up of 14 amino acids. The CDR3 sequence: CASRGTGWGNEQFF.

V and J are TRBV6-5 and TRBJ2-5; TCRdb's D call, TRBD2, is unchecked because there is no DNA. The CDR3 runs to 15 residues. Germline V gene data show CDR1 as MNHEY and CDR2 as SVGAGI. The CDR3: CASSSGTSGVGTQYF.

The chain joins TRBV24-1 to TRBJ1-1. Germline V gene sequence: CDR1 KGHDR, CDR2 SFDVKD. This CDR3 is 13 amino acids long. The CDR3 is CATSEGLYTEAFF.

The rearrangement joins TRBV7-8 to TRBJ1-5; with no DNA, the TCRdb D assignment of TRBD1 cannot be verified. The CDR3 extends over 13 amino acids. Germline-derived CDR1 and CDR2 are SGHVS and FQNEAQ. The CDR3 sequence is CASAPDSNQPQHF.

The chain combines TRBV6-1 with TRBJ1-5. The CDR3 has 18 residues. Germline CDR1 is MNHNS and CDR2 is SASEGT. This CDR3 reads CASSEDLVSILGNQPQHF.

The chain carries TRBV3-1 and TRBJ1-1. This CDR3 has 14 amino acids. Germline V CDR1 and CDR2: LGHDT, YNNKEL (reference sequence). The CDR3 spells CASSGRRTNTEAFF. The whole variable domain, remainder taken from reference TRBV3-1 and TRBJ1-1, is DTAVSQTPKYLVTQMGNDKSIKCEQNLGHDTMYWYKQDSKKFLKIMFSYNNKELIINETVPNRFSPKSPDKAHLNLHINSLELGDSAVYFCASSGRRTNTEAFFGQGTRLTVV.

This chain's CDR3 is CASSLVAGVDNEQFF. The rearrangement joins TRBV5-1 to TRBJ2-1. CDR1 is SGHRS, CDR2 YFSETQ, per germline. The CDR3 contains 15 residues. Full variable domain (rest looked up from reference TRBV5-1 and TRBJ2-1): KAGVTQTPRYLIKTRGQQVTLSCSPISGHRSVSWYQQTPGQGLQFLFEYFSETQRNKGNFPGRFSGRQFSNSRSEMNVSTLELGDSALYLCASSLVAGVDNEQFFGPGTRLTVL.

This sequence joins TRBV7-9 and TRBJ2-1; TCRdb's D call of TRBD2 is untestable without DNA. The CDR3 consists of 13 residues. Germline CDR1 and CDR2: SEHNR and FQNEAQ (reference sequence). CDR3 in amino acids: CASSLSAGNEQFF.

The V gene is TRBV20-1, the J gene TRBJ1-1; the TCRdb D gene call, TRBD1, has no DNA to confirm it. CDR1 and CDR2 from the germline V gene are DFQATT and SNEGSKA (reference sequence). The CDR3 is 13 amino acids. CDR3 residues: CSAPGQGARVGFF.

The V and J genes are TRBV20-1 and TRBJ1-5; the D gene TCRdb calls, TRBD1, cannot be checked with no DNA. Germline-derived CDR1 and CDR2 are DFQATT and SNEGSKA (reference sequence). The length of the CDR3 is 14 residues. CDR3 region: CSARGRDRSQPQHF.